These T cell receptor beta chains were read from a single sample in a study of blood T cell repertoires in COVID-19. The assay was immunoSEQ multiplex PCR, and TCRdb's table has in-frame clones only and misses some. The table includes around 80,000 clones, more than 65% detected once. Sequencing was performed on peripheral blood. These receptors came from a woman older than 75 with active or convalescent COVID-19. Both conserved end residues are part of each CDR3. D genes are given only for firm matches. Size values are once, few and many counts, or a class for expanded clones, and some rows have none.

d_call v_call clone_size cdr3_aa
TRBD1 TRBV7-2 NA CASSTGQIKNTEAFF
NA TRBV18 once CASSPRTATSYEQYF
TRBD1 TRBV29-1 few CSVNRGRGYGYTF
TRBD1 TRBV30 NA CARPGQGDTIYF
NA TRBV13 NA CASSLGRGFSEQYF
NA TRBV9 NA CASSPFPYSDEQFF
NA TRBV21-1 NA CASSLGTVKDNEKLFF
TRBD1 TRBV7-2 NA CASSPTGGNQPQHF
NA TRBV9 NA CASSVEGTGANNSPLHF
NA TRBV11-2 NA CASTRQGRNTGELFF
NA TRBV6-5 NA CASRTGPRSGNTIYF
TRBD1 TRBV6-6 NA CASTTSGTGISGELFF
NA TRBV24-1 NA CATSDGAAGARNPVQDEQFF
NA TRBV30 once CAWSSDVGQYTQYF
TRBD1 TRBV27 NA CASSLSGTGRFPYGYTF
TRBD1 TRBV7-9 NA CASSFYRDRNYEQYF
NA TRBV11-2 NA CASSQVAETQYF
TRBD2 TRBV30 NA CAWSEELAGSGELFF
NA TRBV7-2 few CASSLALLEGGELFF
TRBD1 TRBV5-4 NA CASSSQGAGSETQYF
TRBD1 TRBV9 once CASSVLRSTGQGINQPQHF
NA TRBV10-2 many CASSDSTGTYEQYF
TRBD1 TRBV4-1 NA CASSQDWQGANTGELFF
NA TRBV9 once CASSGTFGEQYF
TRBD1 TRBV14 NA CASSQRGLRETQYF
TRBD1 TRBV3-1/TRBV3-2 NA CASSHSTGWETQYF
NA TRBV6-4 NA CASSESGGEADTQYF
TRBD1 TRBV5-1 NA CASSPGQQGDEQYF
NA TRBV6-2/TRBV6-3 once CASSTSGGSGNIQYF
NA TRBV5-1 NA CASSLTEPNYGYTF
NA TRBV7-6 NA CASSFFVGANTGELFF
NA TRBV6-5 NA CASSYGSRRDTQYF
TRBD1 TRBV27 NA CASSRTGGSYNEQFF
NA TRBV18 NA CASSPQQVNGFNNEKLFF
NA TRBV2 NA CASRRNNEQFF
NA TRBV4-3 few CASSLGVSPLHF
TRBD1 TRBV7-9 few CASSSTGSEQPQHF
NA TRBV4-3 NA CASSQEPGLNEKLFF
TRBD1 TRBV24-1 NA CATSGGTGYNQPQHF
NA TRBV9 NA CASSAFRTGELFF
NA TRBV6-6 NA CASSPFPGTSTDTQYF